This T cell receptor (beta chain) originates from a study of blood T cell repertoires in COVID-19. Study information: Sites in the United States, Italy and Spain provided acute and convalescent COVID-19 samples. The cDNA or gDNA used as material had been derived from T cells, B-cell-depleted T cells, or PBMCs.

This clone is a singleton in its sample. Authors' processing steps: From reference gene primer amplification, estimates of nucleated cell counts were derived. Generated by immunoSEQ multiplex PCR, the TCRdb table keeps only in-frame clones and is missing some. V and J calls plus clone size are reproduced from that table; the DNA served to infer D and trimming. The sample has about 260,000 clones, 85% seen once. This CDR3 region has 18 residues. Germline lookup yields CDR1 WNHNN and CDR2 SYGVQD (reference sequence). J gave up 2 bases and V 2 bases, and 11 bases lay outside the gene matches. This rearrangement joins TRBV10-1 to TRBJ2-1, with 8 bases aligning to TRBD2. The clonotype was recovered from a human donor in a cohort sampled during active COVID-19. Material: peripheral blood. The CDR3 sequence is CASSEGLAGPVPYNEQFF. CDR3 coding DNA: TGCGCCAGCAGTGAGGGGCTAGCGGGCCCCGTACCCTACAATGAGCAGTTCTTC.